The T cell receptor beta chain described here comes from a study of blood T cell repertoires in COVID-19. On the study more broadly: Italy, Spain and the United States were the sources of the convalescent and acute COVID-19 samples. Sample material is recorded as cDNA or gDNA derived from T cells, B-cell-depleted T cells, or PBMCs.

Source study methods: The authors estimated nucleated cell counts from reference gene primer amplification. Some clones are missing from TCRdb's copy, which holds only in-frame ones; the method was immunoSEQ multiplex PCR. From that table come the V and J calls and clone size; the DNA was used to work out D and trimming. The table has 250,000 to 300,000 clones, 88% seen once. The CDR3 consists of 18 residues. The germline gives CDR1 SEHNR, CDR2 FQNEAQ (reference sequence). Trimming left V 5 bases short and J 8 bases short, with 28 bases between. Enrollment of patients from Seattle took place during active infection, with longitudinal follow-up.

The chain couples TRBV7-9 to TRBJ2-1; D not certain. Source material: peripheral blood. This clonotype was sampled from a woman aged 25 to 39 with COVID-19, enrolled during active disease. In DNA form, the CDR3 reads TGTGCCAGCAGCCGCCTTCCCGTAACCTACAAAAGAAGCGATGAGCAGTTCTTC. Translated, it gives CASSRLPVTYKRSDEQFF.